The 26 T cell receptor beta chains presented below share a single source sample, sequenced in a study of blood T cell repertoires in COVID-19. Sequenced by immunoSEQ multiplex PCR; TCRdb stores in-frame clones only, minus some. In the table there are fewer than 70,000 clones, roughly 80% of which are singletons. The sample was peripheral blood. The receptors here all came from a man in his 60s with acute or convalescent COVID-19.

This clone was picked up one time. The rearrangement uses TRBV7-2 and TRBJ1-6; 7 nucleotides agree with TRBD1. Germline CDR1 reads SGHTA; CDR2 reads FQGNSA. CDR3 length equals 12 residues. The junction had 3 bases not matched to a gene; V was cut back by 1 base and J by 15 bases. The CDR3 reads CASSLVQGNLHF. In DNA, the CDR3 is TGTGCCAGCAGCTTAGTACAGGGGAACCTCCACTTT.

This chain uses TRBV6-5 with TRBJ2-7, with D unresolved. Germline values: CDR1 MNHEY, CDR2 SVGAGI. This CDR3 region has 13 residues. The V end lost 0 bases, the J end lost 3 bases, and 6 bases lay between the germline ends. This CDR3 reads CASSYSAVYEQYF. For the CDR3, the DNA is TGTGCCAGCAGTTACTCTGCGGTCTACGAGCAGTACTTC.

The chain couples TRBV29-1 to TRBJ1-2; tentative D call: TRBD1 (5 bases). CDR3 length: 13 residues. Germline CDR1 SQVTM, CDR2 ANQGSEA. Trimming removed 6 bases from V and 6 bases from J, with 17 bases in between. This CDR3 is CSVAGGTPDGYTF. The CDR3 DNA reads as TGCAGCGTGGCAGGTGGGACTCCGGATGGCTACACCTTC. Variable domain in full (rest from reference TRBV29-1 and TRBJ1-2): SAVISQKPSRDICQRGTSLTIQCQVDSQVTMMFWYRQQPGQSLTLIATANQGSEATYESGFVIDKFPISRPNLTFSTLTVSNMSPEDSSIYLCSVAGGTPDGYTFGSGTRLTVV.

The chain employs TRBV5-5 and TRBJ2-5; D uncertain. Deletions cut 4 bases from V and 1 base from J, with 8 bases between. The germline V gene has CDR1 SGHKS and CDR2 YYEKEE (reference sequence). The CDR3 loop spans 13 amino acids. CDR3 nucleotides: TGTGCCAGCAGCCTTGGGCTCCAAGAGACCCAGTACTTC. Protein product: CASSLGLQETQYF.

The V call is TRBV11-2, the J call TRBJ1-4, with D possibly matching TRBD1 (5 bases). The germline gives CDR1 SGHAT, CDR2 FQNNGV. Between the trimmed V and J ends, which lost 3 bases and 0 bases, there was a span of 5 bases. The CDR3 extends over 14 amino acids. The CDR3 bases are TGTGCCAGCAGCTTGACAGCAACTAATGAAAAACTGTTTTTT. Encoded protein: CASSLTATNEKLFF.

The DNA for the CDR3 is TGCGCCAGCAGCTTTAGCGGGCCTACCGGGGAGCTGTTTTTT. Residues: CASSFSGPTGELFF. The J gene is TRBJ2-2, the V gene TRBV5-1, with 7 bases matching TRBD2. The V and J ends lost 2 bases and 5 bases, in that order; junction bases with no gene match: 3. The CDR3 has 14 amino acids. Germline CDR1 and CDR2: SGHRS and YFSETQ.

This chain joins TRBV7-3 and TRBJ1-3; D unclear. The V end lost 0 bases, the J end lost 2 bases, and 11 bases lay between the germline ends. This CDR3 spans 16 amino acids. CDR1 SGHTA and CDR2 FQGTGA come from the germline V gene. The CDR3 bases are TGTGCCAGCAGCTTAACCCAAGCGGGTACTGGAAACACCATATATTTT. Translated, it gives CASSLTQAGTGNTIYF.

The chain carries TRBV20-1 and TRBJ2-7, with unresolved D. CDR3 length: 11 residues. The ends were cut back, 6 bases at V and 9 bases at J, with 15 bases in the middle. Per the germline V gene, CDR1 is DFQATT and CDR2 is SNEGSKA (reference sequence). CDR3 sequence (DNA): TGCAGTGCCCCAAGCAGGCATGGGCAGTACTTC. Translated, it gives CSAPSRHGQYF.

The chain joins TRBV19 to TRBJ1-5, with D possibly matching TRBD1 (5 bases). CDR1 and CDR2 (germline): LNHDA, SQIVND (reference sequence). V lost 1 base and J 4 bases, leaving 20 bases between the germline ends. CDR3 length equals 18 residues. The CDR3 is CASSIGTGTLIGNQPQHF. CDR3 in DNA: TGTGCCAGTAGTATAGGTACAGGCACATTAATCGGAAATCAGCCCCAGCATTTT.

The chain recombines TRBV7-9 with TRBJ1-4, with D tentatively TRBD1 (6 bases). V was cut by 1 base and J by 8 bases, with 11 bases left in between. The CDR3 is made up of 14 amino acids. The germline V gene encodes CDR1 SEHNR and CDR2 FQNEAQ (reference sequence). CDR3 loop: CASSLDRTDEKLFF. CDR3 DNA: TGTGCCAGCAGCTTAGACCGGACAGACGAAAAACTGTTTTTT. Using reference TRBV7-9 and TRBJ1-4 for the parts outside the CDR3, the full variable domain is DTGVSQNPRHKITKRGQNVTFRCDPISEHNRLYWYRQTLGQGPEFLTYFQNEAQLEKSRLLSDRFSAERPKGSFSTLEIQRTEQGDSAMYLCASSLDRTDEKLFFGSGTQLSVL.

V and J are TRBV30 and TRBJ2-1, with 7 bases matching TRBD1. The V and J ends lost 2 bases and 4 bases, in that order; junction bases with no gene match: 5. Germline V gene sequence: CDR1 GTSNPN, CDR2 SVGIG (reference sequence). The CDR3 spans 14 residues. The chain's CDR3 is CAWSWGTAYNEQFF. The CDR3 DNA reads as TGTGCCTGGAGTTGGGGGACAGCATACAATGAGCAGTTCTTC.

J is TRBJ1-5 and V is TRBV19; maybe TRBD1 (6 bases). CDR1 is LNHDA, CDR2 SQIVND, per germline (reference sequence). The CDR3 contains 19 residues. Trimming cost V 6 bases and J 0 bases, with 24 bases left between them. CDR3 residues: CASRADSETDLNSNQPQHF. CDR3 sequence (DNA): TGTGCCAGTAGAGCGGACAGCGAAACAGACCTAAATAGCAATCAGCCCCAGCATTTT.

This chain joins TRBV10-3 and TRBJ1-5, with D maybe TRBD1 (6 bases). Trimming removed 4 bases at V and 0 bases at J, with 13 bases between. The germline gives CDR1 ENHRY, CDR2 SYGVKD. The CDR3 runs to 16 residues. The CDR3 here is CAISAGTLLSNQPQHF. The DNA of the CDR3 is TGTGCCATCAGTGCTGGGACATTACTTAGCAATCAGCCCCAGCATTTT.

The chain couples TRBV4-2 to TRBJ1-2, with D unclear. From germline, CDR1 is LGHNA and CDR2 YNFKEQ. The CDR3 is 16 residues long. V lost 0 bases, J lost 5 bases, and 16 bases lay in between. The CDR3 DNA reads as TGTGCCAGCAGCCAAGATGGTACGGACTCAAGGTATGGCTACACCTTC. Translation gives CASSQDGTDSRYGYTF.

The chain uses TRBV7-8 and TRBJ2-5; 7 nucleotides align to TRBD2. Germline CDR1 is SGHVS and CDR2 is FQNEAQ. The ends lost 1 base at V and 4 bases at J; junction bases unmatched: 9. The CDR3 sequence is 16 residues long. CDR3 sequence (DNA): TGTGCCAGCAGCTTAGAACTAGGGAGGGACGGAGAGACCCAGTACTTC. It yields the protein CASSLELGRDGETQYF.

V is TRBV14 and J is TRBJ1-1; D remains ambiguous. This CDR3 has 15 amino acids. V was pared by 4 bases and J by 2 bases, with 14 bases between. Germline CDR1 reads SGHDN; CDR2 reads FVKESK. The DNA of the CDR3 is TGTGCCAGCAGCCCCCTCTACGATTATAACACTGAAGCTTTCTTT. Its translation is CASSPLYDYNTEAFF.

The rearrangement joins TRBV18 to TRBJ1-2; 7 bases match TRBD1. The CDR3 consists of 14 residues. Trimming took 2 bases from V and 3 from J; bases not matched to a gene: 3. Germline CDR1 KGHSH, CDR2 LQKENI. The CDR3 loop reads CASSPSGTDYGYTF. For the CDR3, the DNA is TGTGCCAGCTCACCATCCGGGACAGACTATGGCTACACCTTC.

The CDR3 nucleotides read TGTGCCAGCAGCTTATATGGAGCCGGGACAGCAGAACATCAGCCCCAGCATTTT. This gives the protein CASSLYGAGTAEHQPQHF. The V call is TRBV7-8, the J call TRBJ1-5, with 7 bases matching TRBD1. The CDR3 runs to 18 residues. The trim removed 2 bases at V and 5 bases at J, leaving 15 bases unmatched. CDR1 and CDR2 from the germline V gene are SGHVS and FQNEAQ.

The chain couples TRBV12-5 to TRBJ2-1; maybe TRBD2 (6 bases). The germline V gene has CDR1 LGHNT and CDR2 FRNRAP. The V and J ends lost 6 bases and 7 bases respectively, with 13 bases between them. CDR3 length equals 13 residues. In DNA form, the CDR3 reads TGTGCTAGTGGGACGGGACTTAGGAATGAGCAGTTCTTC. Its protein product is CASGTGLRNEQFF. The variable domain in full, with the rest retrieved from reference TRBV12-5 and TRBJ2-1, is DARVTQTPRHKVTEMGQEVTMRCQPILGHNTVFWYRQTMMQGLELLAYFRNRAPLDDSGMPKDRFSAEMPDATLATLKIQPSEPRDSAVYFCASGTGLRNEQFFGPGTRLTVL.

The DNA for the CDR3 is TGCGCCAGCAGCTTGGGGGCTGAGGGTTCGAGGGCTGGCTACACCTTC. Translation: CASSLGAEGSRAGYTF. V is TRBV5-1 and J is TRBJ1-2; D gene unclear. This CDR3 is 16 amino acids long. The V end was cut by 0 bases, the J end by 7 bases, with 19 bases between. The germline CDR1 and CDR2 sequences are SGHRS and YFSETQ.

This clone has just one count. The rearrangement links TRBV5-6 to TRBJ1-2, with unresolved D. This CDR3 is built from 13 residues. V shed 4 bases and J shed 3 bases, with 10 bases lying between them. From germline, CDR1 is SGHDT and CDR2 YYEEEE. The CDR3 nucleotides read TGTGCCAGCAGCCATCGCGGCCACTATGGCTACACCTTC. Protein: CASSHRGHYGYTF.

The count of this clone is one. CDR3: CASSFQAGATFETQYF. The CDR3 nucleotides read TGTGCCAGCAGCTTCCAAGCGGGGGCTACGTTTGAGACCCAGTACTTC. The rearrangement links TRBV7-2 to TRBJ2-5; 8 bases align to TRBD2. J was trimmed by 5 bases and V by 3 bases; bases with no gene match: 11. The germline V gene has CDR1 SGHTA and CDR2 FQGNSA. The CDR3 contains 16 residues.

This clone was seen a few times. The V gene is TRBV15, the J gene TRBJ1-3; no reliable D call. Trimming left V 7 bases short and J 2 bases short, with 12 bases between. The CDR3 length is 14 residues. Germline CDR1 is LNHNV and CDR2 is YYDKDF (reference sequence). The CDR3 DNA sequence: TGTGCCACCAACCCAAGCAATGCTGGAAACACCATATATTTT. Residues: CATNPSNAGNTIYF.

The CDR3 DNA reads as TGTGCCATCAGTGATTGGGACAGGGATGAAAAACTGTTTTTT. This codes for CAISDWDRDEKLFF. The rearrangement joins TRBV10-3 to TRBJ1-4; 9 nucleotides line up with TRBD1. CDR1 and CDR2 (germline): ENHRY, SYGVKD. This CDR3 contains 14 residues. Germline trimming cut 3 bases from V and 6 bases from J; bases unmatched to any gene: 2.

The chain has TRBV2 and TRBJ1-2, with 8 bases lining up with TRBD1. V lost 4 bases to trimming and J lost 4 bases; unmatched junction nucleotides: 8. The CDR3 sequence is 15 residues long. Germline CDR1 is SNHLY and CDR2 is FYNNEI. Here the CDR3 DNA reads TGTGCCAGCAGTGTAACGCAGGGGGCATCCTATGGCTACACCTTC. Translating it yields CASSVTQGASYGYTF.

The chain is built from TRBV7-6 and TRBJ1-4; 9 nucleotides line up with TRBD1. Looked up from germline, CDR1 is SGHVS and CDR2 is FNYEAQ. Trimming took 4 bases from V and 5 from J; bases not matched to a gene: 8. CDR3 size: 16 residues. The CDR3 DNA is TGTGCCAGCAGCTACCAGGGACAGGGTGGGAATGAAAAACTGTTTTTT. Protein sequence: CASSYQGQGGNEKLFF.